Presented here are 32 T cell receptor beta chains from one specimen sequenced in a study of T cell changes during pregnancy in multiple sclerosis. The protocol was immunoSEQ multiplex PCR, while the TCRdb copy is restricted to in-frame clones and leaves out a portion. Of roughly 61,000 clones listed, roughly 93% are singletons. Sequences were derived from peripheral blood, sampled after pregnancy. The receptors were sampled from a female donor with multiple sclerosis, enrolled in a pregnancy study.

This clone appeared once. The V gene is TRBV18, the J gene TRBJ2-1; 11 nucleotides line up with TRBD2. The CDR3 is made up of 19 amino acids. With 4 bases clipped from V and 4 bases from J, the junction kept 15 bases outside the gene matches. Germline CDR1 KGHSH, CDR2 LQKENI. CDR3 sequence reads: CASSLSTGLAEDLYNEQFF. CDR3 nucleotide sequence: TGTGCCAGCTCACTCTCGACGGGACTAGCGGAAGACCTTTACAATGAGCAGTTCTTC.

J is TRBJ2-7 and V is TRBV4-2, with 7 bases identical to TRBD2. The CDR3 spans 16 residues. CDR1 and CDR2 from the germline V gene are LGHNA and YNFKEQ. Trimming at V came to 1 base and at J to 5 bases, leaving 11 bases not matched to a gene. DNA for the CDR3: TGTGCCAGCAGCCAAGGTGCGGGAGAAGGTGGTCACGAGCAGTACTTC. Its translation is CASSQGAGEGGHEQYF.

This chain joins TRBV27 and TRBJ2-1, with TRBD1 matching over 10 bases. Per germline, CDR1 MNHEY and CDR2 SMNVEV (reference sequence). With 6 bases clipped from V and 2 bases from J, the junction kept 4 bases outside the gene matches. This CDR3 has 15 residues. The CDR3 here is CASSKGQGPYNEQFF. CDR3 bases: TGTGCCAGCAGCAAGGGACAGGGGCCCTACAATGAGCAGTTCTTC.

This chain's CDR3 is CASSAGLAGGNEQYF. For the CDR3, the DNA is TGCGCCAGCAGCGCGGGACTAGCGGGAGGGAACGAGCAGTACTTC. V usage is TRBV4-3 and J usage is TRBJ2-7, with 16 bases aligning to TRBD2. Trimming removed 5 bases from V and 5 bases from J; junction bases left unmatched: 3. From germline, CDR1 is LGHNA and CDR2 YSLEER. This CDR3 contains 15 residues.

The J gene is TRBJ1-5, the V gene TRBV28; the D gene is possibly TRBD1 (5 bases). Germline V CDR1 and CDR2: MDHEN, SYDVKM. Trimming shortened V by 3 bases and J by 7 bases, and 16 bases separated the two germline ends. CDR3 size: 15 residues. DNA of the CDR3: TGTGCCAGCAGTTTTGGTTACCAGGGAGGGCAGCCCCAGCATTTT. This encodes CASSFGYQGGQPQHF. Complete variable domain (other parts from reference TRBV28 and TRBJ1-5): DVKVTQSSRYLVKRTGEKVFLECVQDMDHENMFWYRQDPGLGLRLIYFSYDVKMKEKGDIPEGYSVSREKKERFSLILESASTNQTSMYLCASSFGYQGGQPQHFGDGTRLSIL.

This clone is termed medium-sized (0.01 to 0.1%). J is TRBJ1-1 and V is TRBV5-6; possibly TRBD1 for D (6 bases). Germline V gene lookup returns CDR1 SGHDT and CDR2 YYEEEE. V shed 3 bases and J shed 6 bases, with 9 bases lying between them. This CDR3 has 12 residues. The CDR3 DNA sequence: TGTGCCAGCAGCTCATGGACAGCTGAAGCTTTCTTT. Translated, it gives CASSSWTAEAFF.

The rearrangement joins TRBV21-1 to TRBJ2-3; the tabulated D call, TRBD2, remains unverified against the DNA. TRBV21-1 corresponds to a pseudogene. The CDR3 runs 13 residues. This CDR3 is CASSDGERDTQYF. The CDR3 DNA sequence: TGTGCCAGCAGCGATGGGGAGAGAGATACGCAGTATTTT.

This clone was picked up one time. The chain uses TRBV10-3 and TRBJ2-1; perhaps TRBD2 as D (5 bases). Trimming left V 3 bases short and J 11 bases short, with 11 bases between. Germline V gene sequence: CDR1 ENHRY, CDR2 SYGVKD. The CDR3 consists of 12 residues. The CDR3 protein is CAISDLDYQQFF. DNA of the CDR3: TGTGCCATCAGTGACCTTGACTACCAGCAGTTCTTC.

The CDR3 reads CASSYEPGAYEQYF. The CDR3 nucleotides are TGTGCCAGCAGCTACGAACCAGGGGCCTACGAGCAGTACTTC. The chain has TRBV11-2 and TRBJ2-7; tentative D call: TRBD1 (6 bases). Trimming removed 4 bases at V and 2 bases at J, with 12 bases between. The CDR3 is 14 residues long. CDR1 and CDR2 from the germline V gene are SGHAT and FQNNGV.

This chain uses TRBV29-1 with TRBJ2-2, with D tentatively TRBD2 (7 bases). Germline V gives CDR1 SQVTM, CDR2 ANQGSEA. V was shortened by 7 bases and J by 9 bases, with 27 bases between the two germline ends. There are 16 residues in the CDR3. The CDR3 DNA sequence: TGCAGCGCTGGGGCCGGTGAAGCGGGACACCCAAGGGAGCTGTTTTTT. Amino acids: CSAGAGEAGHPRELFF.

The CDR3: CASSRTDVNTEAFF. The CDR3 bases are TGTGCCAGCAGCCGGACAGACGTGAACACTGAAGCTTTCTTT. V usage is TRBV5-6 and J usage is TRBJ1-1; D may be TRBD1 (6 bases). Trimming cost V 4 bases and J 0 bases, with 10 bases left between them. CDR1 and CDR2 (germline): SGHDT, YYEEEE. CDR3 length: 14 amino acids.

The CDR3 DNA is TGCGCCAGCAGCCATCAGGGATACGAGCAGTACTTC. Encoded protein: CASSHQGYEQYF. This rearrangement joins TRBV4-1 to TRBJ2-7; D possibly corresponds to TRBD1 (5 bases). The CDR3 runs to 12 residues. Germline values: CDR1 MGHRA, CDR2 YSYEKL. V was shortened by 3 bases and J by 4 bases, with 7 bases between the two germline ends.

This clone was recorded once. The CDR3 nucleotides are TGTGCCAGCAGCTTAGAGGGGTTGGGCACTGAAGCTTTCTTT. This codes for CASSLEGLGTEAFF. The gene calls are TRBV7-9 and TRBJ1-1; possible D gene TRBD1, 5 bases. Trimming stripped 1 base from V and 4 bases from J, with 10 bases between. Looked up from germline, CDR1 is SEHNR and CDR2 is FQNEAQ (reference sequence). This CDR3 has 14 amino acids.

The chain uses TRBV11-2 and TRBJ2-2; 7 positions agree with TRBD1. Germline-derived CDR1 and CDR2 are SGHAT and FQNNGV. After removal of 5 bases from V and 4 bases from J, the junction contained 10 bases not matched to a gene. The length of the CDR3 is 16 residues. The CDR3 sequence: CASSNQVGTVTGELFF. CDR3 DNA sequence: TGTGCCAGCAGCAACCAAGTCGGGACAGTCACCGGGGAGCTGTTTTTT.

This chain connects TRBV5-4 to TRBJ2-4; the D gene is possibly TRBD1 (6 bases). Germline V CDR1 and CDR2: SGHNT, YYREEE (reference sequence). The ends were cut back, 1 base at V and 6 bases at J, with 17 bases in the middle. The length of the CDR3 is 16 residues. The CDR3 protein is CASSLSGAASGNIQYF. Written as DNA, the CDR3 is TGTGCCAGCAGCTTGTCAGGGGCCGCTTCCGGAAACATTCAGTACTTC.

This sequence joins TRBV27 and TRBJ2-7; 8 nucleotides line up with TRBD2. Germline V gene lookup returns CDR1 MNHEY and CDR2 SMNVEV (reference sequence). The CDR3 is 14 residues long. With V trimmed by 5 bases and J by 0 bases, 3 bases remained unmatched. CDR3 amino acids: CASSPGGSSYEQYF. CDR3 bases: TGTGCCAGCAGTCCGGGGGGGAGCTCCTACGAGCAGTACTTC.

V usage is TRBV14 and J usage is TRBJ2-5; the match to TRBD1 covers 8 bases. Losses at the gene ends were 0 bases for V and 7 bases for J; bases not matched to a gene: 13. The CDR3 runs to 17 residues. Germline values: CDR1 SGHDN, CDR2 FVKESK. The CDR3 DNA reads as TGTGCCAGCAGCCAAGATCACATCGCAGGGGGCGGAGGGACCCAGTACTTC. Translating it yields CASSQDHIAGGGGTQYF.

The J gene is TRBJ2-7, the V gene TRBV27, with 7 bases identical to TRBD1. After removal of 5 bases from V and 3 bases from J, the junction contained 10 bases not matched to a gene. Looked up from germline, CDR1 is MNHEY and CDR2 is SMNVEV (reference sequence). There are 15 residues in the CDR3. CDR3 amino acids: CASSPRQGIYYEQYF. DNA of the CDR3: TGTGCCAGCAGTCCCAGACAGGGAATCTACTACGAGCAGTACTTC.

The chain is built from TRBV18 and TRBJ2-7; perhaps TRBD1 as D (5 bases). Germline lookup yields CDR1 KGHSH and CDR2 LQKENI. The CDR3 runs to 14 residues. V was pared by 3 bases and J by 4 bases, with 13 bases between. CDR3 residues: CASSPPYRWYEQYF. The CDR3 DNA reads TGTGCCAGCTCACCTCCGTACAGGTGGTACGAGCAGTACTTC.

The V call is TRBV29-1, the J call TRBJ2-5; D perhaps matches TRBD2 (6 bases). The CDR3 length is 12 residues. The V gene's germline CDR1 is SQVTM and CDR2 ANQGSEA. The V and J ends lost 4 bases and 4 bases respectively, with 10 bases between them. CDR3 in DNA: TGCAGCGTTGTATACGGGGGAGAGACCCAGTACTTC. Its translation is CSVVYGGETQYF.

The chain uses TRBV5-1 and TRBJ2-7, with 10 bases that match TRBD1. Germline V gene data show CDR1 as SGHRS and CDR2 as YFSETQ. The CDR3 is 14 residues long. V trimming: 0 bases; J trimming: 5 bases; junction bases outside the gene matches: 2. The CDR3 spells CASSLVGQGNEQYF. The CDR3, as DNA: TGCGCCAGCAGCTTGGTGGGACAGGGGAACGAGCAGTACTTC.

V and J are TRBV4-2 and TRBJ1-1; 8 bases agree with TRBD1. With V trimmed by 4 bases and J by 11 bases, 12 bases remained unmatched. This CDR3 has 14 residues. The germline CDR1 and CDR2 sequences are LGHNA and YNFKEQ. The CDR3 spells CASSPWTGPVGAFF. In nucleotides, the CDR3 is TGTGCCAGCAGCCCATGGACAGGGCCGGTCGGCGCTTTCTTT.

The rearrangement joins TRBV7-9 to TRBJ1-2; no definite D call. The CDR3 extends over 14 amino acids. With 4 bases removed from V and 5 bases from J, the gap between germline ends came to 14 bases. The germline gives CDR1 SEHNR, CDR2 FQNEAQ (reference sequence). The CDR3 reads CASSSDTPTYGYTF. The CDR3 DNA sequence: TGTGCCAGCAGCTCAGACACACCCACTTATGGCTACACCTTC.

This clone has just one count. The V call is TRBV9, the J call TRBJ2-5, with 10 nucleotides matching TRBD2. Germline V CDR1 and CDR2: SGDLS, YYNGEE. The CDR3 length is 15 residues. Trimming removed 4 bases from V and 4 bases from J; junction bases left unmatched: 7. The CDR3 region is CASSLASGSGETQYF. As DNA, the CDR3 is TGTGCCAGCAGCCTCGCTAGCGGGAGTGGAGAGACCCAGTACTTC.

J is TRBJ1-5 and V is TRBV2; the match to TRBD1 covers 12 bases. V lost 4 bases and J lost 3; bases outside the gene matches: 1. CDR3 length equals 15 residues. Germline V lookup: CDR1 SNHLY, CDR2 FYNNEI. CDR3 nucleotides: TGTGCCAGCAGTGGGGACAGGGGGCTCAATCAGCCCCAGCATTTT. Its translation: CASSGDRGLNQPQHF.

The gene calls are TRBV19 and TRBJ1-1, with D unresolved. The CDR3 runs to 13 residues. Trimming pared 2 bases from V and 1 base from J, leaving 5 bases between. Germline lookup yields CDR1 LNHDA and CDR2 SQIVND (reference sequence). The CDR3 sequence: CASSISGNTEAFF. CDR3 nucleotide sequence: TGTGCCAGTAGTATATCAGGGAACACTGAAGCTTTCTTT.

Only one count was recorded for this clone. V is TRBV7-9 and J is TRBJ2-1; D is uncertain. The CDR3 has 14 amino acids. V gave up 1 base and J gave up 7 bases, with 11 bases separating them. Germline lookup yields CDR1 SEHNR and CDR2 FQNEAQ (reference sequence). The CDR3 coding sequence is TGTGCCAGCAGCTTAGAAATGTCCCCGAATGAGCAGTTCTTC. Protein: CASSLEMSPNEQFF.

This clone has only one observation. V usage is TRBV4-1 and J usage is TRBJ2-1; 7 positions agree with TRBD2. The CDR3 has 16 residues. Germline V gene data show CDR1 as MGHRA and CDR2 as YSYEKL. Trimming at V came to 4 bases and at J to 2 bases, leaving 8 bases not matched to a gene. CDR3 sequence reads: CASSPTPSGTYNEQFF. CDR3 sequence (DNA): TGCGCCAGCAGCCCCACCCCTAGCGGAACCTACAATGAGCAGTTCTTC.

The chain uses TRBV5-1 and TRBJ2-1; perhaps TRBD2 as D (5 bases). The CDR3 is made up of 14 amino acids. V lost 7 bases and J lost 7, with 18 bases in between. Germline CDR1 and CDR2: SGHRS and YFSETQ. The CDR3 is CASCSELELNEQFF. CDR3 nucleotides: TGCGCCAGCTGCTCGGAACTAGAATTGAATGAGCAGTTCTTC.

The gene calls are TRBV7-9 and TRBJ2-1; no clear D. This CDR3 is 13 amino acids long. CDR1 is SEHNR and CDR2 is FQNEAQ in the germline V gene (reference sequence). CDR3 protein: CAELVTRVNEQFF. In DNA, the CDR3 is TGTGCAGAGCTCGTGACTCGAGTAAATGAGCAGTTCTTC.

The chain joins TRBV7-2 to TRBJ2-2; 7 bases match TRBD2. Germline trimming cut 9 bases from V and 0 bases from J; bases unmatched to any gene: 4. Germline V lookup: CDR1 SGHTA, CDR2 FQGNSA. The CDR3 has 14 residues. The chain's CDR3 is CARGGPTNTGELFF. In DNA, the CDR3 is TGTGCCAGGGGAGGGCCCACGAACACCGGGGAGCTGTTTTTT.

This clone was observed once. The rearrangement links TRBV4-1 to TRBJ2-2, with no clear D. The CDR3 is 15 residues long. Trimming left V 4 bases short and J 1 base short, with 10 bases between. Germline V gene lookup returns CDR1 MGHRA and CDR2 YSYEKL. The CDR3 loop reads CASSPVRGNTGELFF. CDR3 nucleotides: TGCGCCAGCAGCCCCGTACGAGGGAACACCGGGGAGCTGTTTTTT.